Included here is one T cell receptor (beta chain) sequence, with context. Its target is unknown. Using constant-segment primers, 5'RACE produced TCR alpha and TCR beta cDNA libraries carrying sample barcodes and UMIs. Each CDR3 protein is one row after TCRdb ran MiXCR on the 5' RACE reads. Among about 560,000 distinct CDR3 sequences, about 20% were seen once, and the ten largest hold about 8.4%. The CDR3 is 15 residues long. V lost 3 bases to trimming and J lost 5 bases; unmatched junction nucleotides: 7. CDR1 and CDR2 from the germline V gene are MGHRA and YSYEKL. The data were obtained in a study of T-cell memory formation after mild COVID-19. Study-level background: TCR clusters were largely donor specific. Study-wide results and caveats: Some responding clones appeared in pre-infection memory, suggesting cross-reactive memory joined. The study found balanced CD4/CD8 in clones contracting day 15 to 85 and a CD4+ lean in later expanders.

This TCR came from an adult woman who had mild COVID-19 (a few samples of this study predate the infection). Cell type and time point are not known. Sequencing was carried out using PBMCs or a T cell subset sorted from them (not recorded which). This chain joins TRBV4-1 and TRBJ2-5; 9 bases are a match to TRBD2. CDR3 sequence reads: CASSQDGLAFETQYF. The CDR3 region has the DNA TGCGCCAGCAGCCAGGACGGACTAGCGTTCGAGACCCAGTACTTC.